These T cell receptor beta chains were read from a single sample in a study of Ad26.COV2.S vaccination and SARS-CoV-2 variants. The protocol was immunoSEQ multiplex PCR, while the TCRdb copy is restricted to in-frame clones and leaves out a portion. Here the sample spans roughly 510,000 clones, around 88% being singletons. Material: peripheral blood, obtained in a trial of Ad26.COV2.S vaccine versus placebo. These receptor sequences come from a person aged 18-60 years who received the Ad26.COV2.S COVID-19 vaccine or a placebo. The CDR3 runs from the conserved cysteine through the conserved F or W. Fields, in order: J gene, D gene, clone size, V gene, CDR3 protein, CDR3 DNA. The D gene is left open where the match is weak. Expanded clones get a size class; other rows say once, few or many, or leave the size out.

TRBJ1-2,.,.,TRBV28,CASRGYGYTF,TGTGCCAGCAGAGGCTATGGCTACACCTTC
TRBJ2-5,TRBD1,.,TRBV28,CASSTQGVHQETQYF,TGTGCCAGCAGTACGCAGGGGGTCCACCAAGAGACCCAGTACTTC
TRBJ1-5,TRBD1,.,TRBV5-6,CASSRQGGQPQHF,TGTGCCAGCAGCAGACAGGGGGGTCAGCCCCAGCATTTT
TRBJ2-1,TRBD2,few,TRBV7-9,CASSYIRLAGDRNEQFF,TGTGCCAGCAGTTATATACGACTAGCGGGAGATCGGAATGAGCAGTTCTTC
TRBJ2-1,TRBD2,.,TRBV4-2,CASSHPGLAGESYNEQFF,TGTGCCAGCAGCCACCCCGGACTAGCGGGAGAATCGTACAATGAGCAGTTCTTC
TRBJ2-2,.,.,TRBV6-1,CASSEQLEELFF,TGTGCCAGCAGTGAACAGTTGGAGGAGCTGTTTTTT
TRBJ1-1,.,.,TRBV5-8,CASSLRALNTEAFF,TGTGCCAGCAGCTTGAGGGCATTGAACACTGAAGCTTTCTTT
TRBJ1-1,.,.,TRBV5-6,CASSLGGGLNTEAFF,TGTGCCAGCAGCTTGGGAGGGGGACTGAACACTGAAGCTTTCTTT
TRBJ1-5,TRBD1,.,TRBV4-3,CASSPDRGRQPQHF,TGCGCCAGCAGCCCGGACAGGGGTAGGCAGCCCCAGCATTTT
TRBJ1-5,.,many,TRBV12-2,CASRLGGTRNQPQHF,TGTGCAAGTCGCTTAGGGGGGACCCGCAATCAGCCCCAGCATTTT
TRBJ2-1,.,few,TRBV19,CASSIGQSPYNEQFF,TGTGCCAGTAGTATAGGGCAGTCTCCTTACAATGAGCAGTTCTTC
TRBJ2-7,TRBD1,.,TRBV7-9,CASSPGQVPSEQYF,TGTGCCAGCAGCCCGGGACAGGTACCTTCCGAGCAGTACTTC
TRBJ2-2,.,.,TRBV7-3,CASSLLGSSNTGELFF,TGTGCCAGCAGCTTATTGGGGTCGTCAAACACCGGGGAGCTGTTTTTT
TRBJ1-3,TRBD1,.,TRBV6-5,CATRGDLLSGNTIYF,TGTGCCACCAGGGGGGACCTACTCTCTGGAAACACCATATATTTT
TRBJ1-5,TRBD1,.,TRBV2,CASSSGGASNQPQHF,TGTGCCAGCAGCTCAGGGGGAGCGAGCAATCAGCCCCAGCATTTT
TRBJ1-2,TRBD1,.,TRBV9,CASSPRTGGDYGYTF,TGTGCCAGCAGCCCGCGGACAGGGGGGGACTATGGCTACACCTTC
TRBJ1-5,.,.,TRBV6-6,CAIHSGGGPAPQHF,TGTGCTATCCATTCGGGGGGGGGCCCGGCGCCCCAGCATTTT
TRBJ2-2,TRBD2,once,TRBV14,CARKGPPGLAITGELFF,TGTGCCAGAAAGGGGCCGCCGGGACTAGCGATTACCGGGGAGCTGTTTTTT
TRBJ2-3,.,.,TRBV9,CASSVEGAFGDTQYF,TGTGCCAGCAGCGTAGAAGGAGCATTCGGAGATACGCAGTATTTT
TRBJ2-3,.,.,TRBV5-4,CASSFGSSSTDTQYF,TGTGCCAGCAGCTTTGGATCCTCGAGCACAGATACGCAGTATTTT
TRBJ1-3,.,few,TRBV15,CATREGSGNTIYF,TGTGCCACCAGAGAGGGGTCTGGAAACACCATATATTTT
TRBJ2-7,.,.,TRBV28,CASSLEDEANEQYF,TGTGCCAGCAGTTTGGAAGATGAGGCCAACGAGCAGTACTTC
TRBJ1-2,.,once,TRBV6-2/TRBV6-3,CASSYLGNHDGYTF,TGTGCCAGCAGTTACCTGGGGAACCACGATGGCTACACCTTC